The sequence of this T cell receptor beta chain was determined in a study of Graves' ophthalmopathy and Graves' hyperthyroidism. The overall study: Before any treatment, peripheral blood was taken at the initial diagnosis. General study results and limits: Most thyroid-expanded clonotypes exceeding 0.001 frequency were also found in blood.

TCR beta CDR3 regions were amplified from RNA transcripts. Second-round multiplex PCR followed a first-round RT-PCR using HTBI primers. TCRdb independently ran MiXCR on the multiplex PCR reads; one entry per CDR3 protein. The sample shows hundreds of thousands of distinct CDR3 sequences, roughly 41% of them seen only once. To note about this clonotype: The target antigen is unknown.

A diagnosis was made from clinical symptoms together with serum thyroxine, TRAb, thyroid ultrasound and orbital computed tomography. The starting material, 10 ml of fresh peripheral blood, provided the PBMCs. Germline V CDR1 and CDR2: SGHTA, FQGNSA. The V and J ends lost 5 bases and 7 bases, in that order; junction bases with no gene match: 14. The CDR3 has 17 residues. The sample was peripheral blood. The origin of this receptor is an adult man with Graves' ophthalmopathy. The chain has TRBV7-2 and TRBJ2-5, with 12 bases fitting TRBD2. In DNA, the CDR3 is TGTGCCAGCAGCCAAGGAAAGACTAGCGGGAGCCGTGGGACCCAGTACTTC. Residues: CASSQGKTSGSRGTQYF.